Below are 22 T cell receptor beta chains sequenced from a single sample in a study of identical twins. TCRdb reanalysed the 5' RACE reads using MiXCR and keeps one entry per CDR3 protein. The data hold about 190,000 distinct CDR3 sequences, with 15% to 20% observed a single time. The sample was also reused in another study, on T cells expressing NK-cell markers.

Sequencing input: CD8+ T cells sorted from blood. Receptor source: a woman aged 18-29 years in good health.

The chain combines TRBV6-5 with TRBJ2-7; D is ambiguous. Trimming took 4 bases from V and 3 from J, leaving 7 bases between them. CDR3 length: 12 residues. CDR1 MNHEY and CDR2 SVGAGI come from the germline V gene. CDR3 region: CASSSKDYEQYF. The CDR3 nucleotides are TGTGCCAGCAGTTCCAAGGACTACGAGCAGTACTTC.

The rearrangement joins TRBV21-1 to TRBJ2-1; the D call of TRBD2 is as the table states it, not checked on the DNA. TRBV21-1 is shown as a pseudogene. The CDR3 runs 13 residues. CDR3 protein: CASSTNRGPQQFF. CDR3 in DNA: TGTGCCAGCAGCACCAATAGGGGCCCGCAGCAGTTCTTC.

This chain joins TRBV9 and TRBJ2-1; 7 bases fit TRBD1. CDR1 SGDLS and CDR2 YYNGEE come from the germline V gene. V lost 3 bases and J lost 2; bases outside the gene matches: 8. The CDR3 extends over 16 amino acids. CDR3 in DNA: TGTGCCAGCAGCGCGACGAAGGGGGCTACCTACAATGAGCAGTTCTTC. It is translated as CASSATKGATYNEQFF. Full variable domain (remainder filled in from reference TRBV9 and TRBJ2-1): DSGVTQTPKHLITATGQRVTLRCSPRSGDLSVYWYQQSLDQGLQFLIQYYNGEERAKGNILERFSAQQFPDLHSELNLSSLELGDSALYFCASSATKGATYNEQFFGPGTRLTVL.

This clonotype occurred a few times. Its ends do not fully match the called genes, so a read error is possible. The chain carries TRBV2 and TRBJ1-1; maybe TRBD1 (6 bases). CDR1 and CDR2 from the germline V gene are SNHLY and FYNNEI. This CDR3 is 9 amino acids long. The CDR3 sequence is CASSVPGQF. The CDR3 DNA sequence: TGTGCCAGCAGTGTCCCGGGACAATTT.

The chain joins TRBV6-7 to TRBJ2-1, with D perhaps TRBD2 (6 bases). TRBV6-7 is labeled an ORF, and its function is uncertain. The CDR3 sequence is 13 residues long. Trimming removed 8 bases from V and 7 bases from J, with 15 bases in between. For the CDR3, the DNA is TGTGCCAGCCCCCCGGCGGGAAGTAATGAGCAGTTCTTC. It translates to CASPPAGSNEQFF.

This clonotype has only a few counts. The CDR3 reads CASSVANDQPQHF. The CDR3 region has the DNA TGTGCCAGCAGCGTAGCTAATGATCAGCCCCAGCATTTT. The chain combines TRBV9 with TRBJ1-5; D ambiguous. This CDR3 contains 13 residues. The V and J ends lost 0 bases and 5 bases respectively, with 6 bases between them. Germline-derived CDR1 and CDR2 are SGDLS and YYNGEE.

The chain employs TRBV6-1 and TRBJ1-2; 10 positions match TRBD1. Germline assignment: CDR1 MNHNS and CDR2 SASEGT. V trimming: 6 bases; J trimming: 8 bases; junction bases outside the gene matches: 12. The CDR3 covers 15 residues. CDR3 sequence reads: CASRGTGARREGYTF. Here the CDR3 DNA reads TGTGCCAGCAGGGGGACAGGGGCCAGGAGAGAGGGCTACACCTTC.

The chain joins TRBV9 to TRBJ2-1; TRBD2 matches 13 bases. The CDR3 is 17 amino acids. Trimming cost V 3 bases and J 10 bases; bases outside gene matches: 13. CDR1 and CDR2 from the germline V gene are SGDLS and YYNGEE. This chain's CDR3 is CASSGGTSGAIVREQFF. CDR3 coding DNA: TGTGCCAGCAGCGGAGGGACTAGCGGGGCTATAGTCCGCGAGCAGTTCTTC.

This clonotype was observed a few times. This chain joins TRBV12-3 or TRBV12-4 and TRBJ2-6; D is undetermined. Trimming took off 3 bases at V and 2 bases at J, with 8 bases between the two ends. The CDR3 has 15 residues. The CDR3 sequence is CASSFGVTGANVLTF. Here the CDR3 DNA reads TGTGCCAGCAGTTTCGGAGTTACTGGGGCCAACGTCCTGACTTTC.

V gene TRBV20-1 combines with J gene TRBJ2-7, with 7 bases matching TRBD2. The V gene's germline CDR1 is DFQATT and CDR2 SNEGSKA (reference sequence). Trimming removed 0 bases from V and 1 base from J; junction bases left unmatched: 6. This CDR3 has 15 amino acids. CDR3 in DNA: TGCAGTGCTAGAGATCTTACTAGCGAGTCCTACGAGCAGTACTTC. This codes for CSARDLTSESYEQYF.

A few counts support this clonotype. CDR3 region: CASSYGPGSTDTQYF. The DNA of the CDR3 is TGTGCCAGCAGTTACGGGCCAGGGAGCACAGATACGCAGTATTTT. This sequence joins TRBV6-5 and TRBJ2-3; possible D gene TRBD1, 5 bases. CDR3 length: 15 residues. Germline V gene lookup returns CDR1 MNHEY and CDR2 SVGAGI. Trimming removed 2 bases at V and 0 bases at J, with 9 bases between.

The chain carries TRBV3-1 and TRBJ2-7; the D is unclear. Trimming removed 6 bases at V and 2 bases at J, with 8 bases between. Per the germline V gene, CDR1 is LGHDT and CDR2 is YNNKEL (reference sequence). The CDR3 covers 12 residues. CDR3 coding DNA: TGTGCCAGCAGTGATACACCCTACGAGCAGTACTTC. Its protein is CASSDTPYEQYF.

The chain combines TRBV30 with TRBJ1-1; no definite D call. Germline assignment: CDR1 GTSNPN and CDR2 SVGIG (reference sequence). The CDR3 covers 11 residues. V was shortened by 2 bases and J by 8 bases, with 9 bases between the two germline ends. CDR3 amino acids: CAWSRETEAFF. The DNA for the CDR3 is TGTGCCTGGAGTAGGGAGACAGAAGCTTTCTTT.

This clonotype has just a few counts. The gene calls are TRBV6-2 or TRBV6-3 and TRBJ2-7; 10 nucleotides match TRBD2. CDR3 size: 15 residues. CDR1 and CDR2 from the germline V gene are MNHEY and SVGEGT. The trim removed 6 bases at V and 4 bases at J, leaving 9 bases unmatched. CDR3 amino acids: CASRPELAGVYEQYF. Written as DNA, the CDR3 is TGTGCCAGCAGGCCTGAGCTAGCGGGAGTTTACGAGCAGTACTTC.

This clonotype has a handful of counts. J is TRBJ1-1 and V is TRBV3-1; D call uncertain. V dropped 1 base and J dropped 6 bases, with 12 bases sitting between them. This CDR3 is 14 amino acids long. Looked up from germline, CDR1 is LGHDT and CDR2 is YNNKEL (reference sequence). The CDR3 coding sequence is TGTGCCAGCAGCCAAGCCGGTGGTTACGCTGAAGCTTTCTTT. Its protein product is CASSQAGGYAEAFF.

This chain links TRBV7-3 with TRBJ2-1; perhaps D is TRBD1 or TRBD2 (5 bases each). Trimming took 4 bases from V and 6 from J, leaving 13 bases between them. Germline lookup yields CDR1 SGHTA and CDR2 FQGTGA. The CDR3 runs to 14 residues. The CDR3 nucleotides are TGTGCCAGCAGCTCCGGGACCCCCCGCAATGAGCAGTTCTTC. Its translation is CASSSGTPRNEQFF.

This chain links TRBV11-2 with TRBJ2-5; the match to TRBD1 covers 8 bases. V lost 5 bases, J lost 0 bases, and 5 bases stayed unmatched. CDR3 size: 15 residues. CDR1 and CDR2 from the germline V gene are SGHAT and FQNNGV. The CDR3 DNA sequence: TGTGCCAGCAGCCCGAGGGACAGGAACCAAGAGACCCAGTACTTC. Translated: CASSPRDRNQETQYF.

This CDR3 reads CASSQDTRANYGYTF. The DNA for the CDR3 is TGCGCCAGCAGCCAAGATACCAGGGCTAACTATGGCTACACCTTC. The genes are TRBV4-1 and TRBJ1-2, with TRBD1 as a possible D gene (5 bases). The germline CDR1 and CDR2 sequences are MGHRA and YSYEKL. The CDR3 length is 15 residues. The V and J ends lost 0 bases and 0 bases respectively, with 8 bases between them.

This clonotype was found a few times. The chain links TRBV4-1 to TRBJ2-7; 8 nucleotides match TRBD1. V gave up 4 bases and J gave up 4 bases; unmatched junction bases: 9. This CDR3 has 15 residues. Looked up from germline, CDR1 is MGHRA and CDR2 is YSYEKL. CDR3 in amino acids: CASSRSGTGPYEQYF. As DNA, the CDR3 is TGCGCCAGCAGCCGATCCGGGACAGGACCGTACGAGCAGTACTTC.

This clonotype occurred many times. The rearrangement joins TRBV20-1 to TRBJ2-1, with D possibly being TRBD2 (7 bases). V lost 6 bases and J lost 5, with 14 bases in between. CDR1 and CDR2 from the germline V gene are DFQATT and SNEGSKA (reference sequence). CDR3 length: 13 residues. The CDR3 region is CSAGGPVDNEQFF. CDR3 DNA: TGCAGTGCCGGGGGGCCCGTGGACAATGAGCAGTTCTTC.

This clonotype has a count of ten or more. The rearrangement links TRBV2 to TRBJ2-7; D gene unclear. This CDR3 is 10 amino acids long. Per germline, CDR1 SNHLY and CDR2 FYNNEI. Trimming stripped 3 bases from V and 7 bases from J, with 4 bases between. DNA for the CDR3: TGTGCCAGCAGTGAGGGTGAGCAGTACTTC. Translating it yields CASSEGEQYF.

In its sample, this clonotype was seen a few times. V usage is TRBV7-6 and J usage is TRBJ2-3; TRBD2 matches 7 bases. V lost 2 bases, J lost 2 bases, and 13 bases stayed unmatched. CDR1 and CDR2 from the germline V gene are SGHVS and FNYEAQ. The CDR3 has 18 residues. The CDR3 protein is CASSLWGGFPTTTDTQYF. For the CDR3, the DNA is TGTGCCAGCAGCTTATGGGGAGGGTTCCCAACCACCACAGATACGCAGTATTTT.